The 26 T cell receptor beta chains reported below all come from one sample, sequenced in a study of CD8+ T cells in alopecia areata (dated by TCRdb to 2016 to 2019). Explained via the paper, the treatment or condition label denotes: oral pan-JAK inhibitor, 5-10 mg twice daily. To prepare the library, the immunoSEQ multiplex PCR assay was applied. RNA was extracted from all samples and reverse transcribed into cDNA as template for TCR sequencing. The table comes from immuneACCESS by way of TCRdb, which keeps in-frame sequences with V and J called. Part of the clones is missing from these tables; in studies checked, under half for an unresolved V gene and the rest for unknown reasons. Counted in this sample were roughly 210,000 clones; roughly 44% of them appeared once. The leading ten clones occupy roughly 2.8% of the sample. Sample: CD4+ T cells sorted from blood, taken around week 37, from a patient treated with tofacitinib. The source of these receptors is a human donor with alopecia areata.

This chain's CDR3 is CAWRGQGAAGTAYEQYF. The CDR3, as DNA: TGTGCCTGGAGGGGACAGGGGGCCGCGGGGACCGCCTACGAGCAGTACTTC. The rearrangement uses TRBV30 and TRBJ2-7; 12 nucleotides agree with TRBD1. V lost 3 bases, J lost 2 bases, and 11 bases stayed unmatched. The germline V gene encodes CDR1 GTSNPN and CDR2 SVGIG (reference sequence). The CDR3 has 17 amino acids.

The CDR3 here is CASSVAPGASGEKLFF. For the CDR3, the DNA is TGTGCCAGCAGCGTAGCTCCGGGGGCTAGTGGTGAAAAACTGTTTTTT. The genes are TRBV9 and TRBJ1-4; TRBD1 might be the D (6 bases). Per the germline V gene, CDR1 is SGDLS and CDR2 is YYNGEE. The ends were cut back, 0 bases at V and 7 bases at J, with 16 bases in the middle. The CDR3 sequence is 16 residues long.

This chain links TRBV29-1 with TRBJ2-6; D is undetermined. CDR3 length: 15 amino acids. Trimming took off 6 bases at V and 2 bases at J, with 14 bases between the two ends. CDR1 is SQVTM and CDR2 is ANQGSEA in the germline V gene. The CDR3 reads CSVGPPFPGANVLTF. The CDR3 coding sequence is TGCAGCGTCGGGCCTCCTTTCCCTGGGGCCAACGTCCTGACTTTC.

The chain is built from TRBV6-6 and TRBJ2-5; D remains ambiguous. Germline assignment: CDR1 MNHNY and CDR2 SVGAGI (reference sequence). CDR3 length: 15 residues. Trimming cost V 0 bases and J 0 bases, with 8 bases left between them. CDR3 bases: TGTGCCAGCAGTTACTCGTGGCGTAACCAAGAGACCCAGTACTTC. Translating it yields CASSYSWRNQETQYF.

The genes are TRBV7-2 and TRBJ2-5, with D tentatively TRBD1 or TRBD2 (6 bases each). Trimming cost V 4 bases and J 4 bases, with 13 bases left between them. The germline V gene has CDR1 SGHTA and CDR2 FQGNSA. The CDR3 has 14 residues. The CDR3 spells CASSSQGRGETQYF. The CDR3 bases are TGTGCCAGCAGCTCCCAGGGGCGGGGAGAGACCCAGTACTTC.

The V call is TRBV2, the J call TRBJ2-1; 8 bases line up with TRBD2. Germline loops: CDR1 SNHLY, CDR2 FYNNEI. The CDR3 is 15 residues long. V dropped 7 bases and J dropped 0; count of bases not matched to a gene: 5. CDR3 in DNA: TGTGCCAGCATCCCGAGCGGGAGCTCCTACAATGAGCAGTTCTTC. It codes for CASIPSGSSYNEQFF.

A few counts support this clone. The CDR3 DNA follows: TGTGCCAGCAGTGAAGCGCTGGGGGCCCGACAGTTCTTC. Amino acid sequence: CASSEALGARQFF. The chain carries TRBV6-1 and TRBJ2-1, with D possibly TRBD1 on 6 matching bases. CDR3 length: 13 residues. Trimming took off 0 bases at V and 13 bases at J, with 13 bases between the two ends. The V gene's germline CDR1 is MNHNS and CDR2 SASEGT.

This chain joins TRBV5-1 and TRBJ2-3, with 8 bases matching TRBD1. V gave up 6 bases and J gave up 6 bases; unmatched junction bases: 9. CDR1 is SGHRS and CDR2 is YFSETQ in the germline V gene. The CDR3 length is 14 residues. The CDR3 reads CASTTQGAKDTQYF. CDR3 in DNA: TGCGCCAGCACCACCCAGGGGGCGAAGGATACGCAGTATTTT.

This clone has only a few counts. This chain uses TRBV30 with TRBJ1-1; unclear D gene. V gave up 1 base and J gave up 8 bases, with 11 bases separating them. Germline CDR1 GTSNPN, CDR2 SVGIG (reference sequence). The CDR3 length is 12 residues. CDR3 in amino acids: CAWSAHLGEAFF. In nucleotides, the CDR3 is TGTGCCTGGAGTGCACACTTGGGGGAAGCTTTCTTT.

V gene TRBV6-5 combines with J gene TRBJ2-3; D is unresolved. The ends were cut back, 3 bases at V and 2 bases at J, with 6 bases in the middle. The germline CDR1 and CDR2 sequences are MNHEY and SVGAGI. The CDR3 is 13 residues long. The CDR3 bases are TGTGCCAGCAGTTATAGACCCACAGATACGCAGTATTTT. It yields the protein CASSYRPTDTQYF.

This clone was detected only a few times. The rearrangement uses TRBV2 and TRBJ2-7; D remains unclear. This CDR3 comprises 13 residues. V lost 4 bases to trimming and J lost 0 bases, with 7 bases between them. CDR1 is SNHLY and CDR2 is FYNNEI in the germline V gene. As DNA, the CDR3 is TGTGCCAGCAGTGTTCCCAGCTCCTACGAGCAGTACTTC. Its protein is CASSVPSSYEQYF.

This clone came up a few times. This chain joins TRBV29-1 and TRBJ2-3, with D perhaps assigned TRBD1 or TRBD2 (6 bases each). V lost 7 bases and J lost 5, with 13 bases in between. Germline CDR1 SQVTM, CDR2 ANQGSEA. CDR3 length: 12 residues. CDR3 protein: CSGGGRGDTQYF. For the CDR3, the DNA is TGCAGCGGTGGGGGGCGAGGAGATACGCAGTATTTT.

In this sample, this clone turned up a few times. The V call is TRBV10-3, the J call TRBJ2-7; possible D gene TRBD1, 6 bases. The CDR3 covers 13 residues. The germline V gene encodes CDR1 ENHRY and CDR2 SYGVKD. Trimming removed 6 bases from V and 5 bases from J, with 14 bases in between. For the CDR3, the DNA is TGTGCCATCAGGGGACACCAACGCGACGAGCAGTACTTC. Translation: CAIRGHQRDEQYF.

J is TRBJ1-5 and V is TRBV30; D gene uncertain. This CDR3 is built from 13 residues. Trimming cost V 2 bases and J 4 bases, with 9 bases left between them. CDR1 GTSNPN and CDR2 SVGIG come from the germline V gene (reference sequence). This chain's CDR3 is CAWSSASNQPQHF. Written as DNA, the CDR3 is TGTGCCTGGAGTTCGGCTTCGAATCAGCCCCAGCATTTT.

The CDR3 spells CASSQDTRTNYGYTF. The CDR3 coding sequence is TGTGCCAGCAGCCAAGATACCCGGACTAACTATGGCTACACCTTC. V gene TRBV4-2 combines with J gene TRBJ1-2; unclear D gene. Germline CDR1 LGHNA, CDR2 YNFKEQ. The CDR3 is made up of 15 amino acids. V was pared by 0 bases and J by 0 bases, with 8 bases between.

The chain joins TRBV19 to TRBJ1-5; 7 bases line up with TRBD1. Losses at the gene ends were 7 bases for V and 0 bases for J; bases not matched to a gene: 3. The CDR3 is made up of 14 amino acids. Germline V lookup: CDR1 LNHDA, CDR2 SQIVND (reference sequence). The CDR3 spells CASNQGVSNQPQHF. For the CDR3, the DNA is TGTGCCAGTAACCAGGGGGTTAGCAATCAGCCCCAGCATTTT.

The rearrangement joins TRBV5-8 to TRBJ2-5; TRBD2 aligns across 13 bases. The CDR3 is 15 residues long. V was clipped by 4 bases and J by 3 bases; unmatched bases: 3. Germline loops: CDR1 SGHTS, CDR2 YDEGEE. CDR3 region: CASSRGLAGEETQYF. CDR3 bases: TGTGCCAGCAGCCGTGGACTAGCGGGAGAAGAGACCCAGTACTTC.

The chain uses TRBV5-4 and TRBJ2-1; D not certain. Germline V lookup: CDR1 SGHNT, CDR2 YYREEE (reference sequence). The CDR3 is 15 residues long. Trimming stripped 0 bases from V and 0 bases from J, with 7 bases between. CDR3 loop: CASSLGVLSYNEQFF. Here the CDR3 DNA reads TGTGCCAGCAGCTTGGGTGTACTCTCCTACAATGAGCAGTTCTTC.

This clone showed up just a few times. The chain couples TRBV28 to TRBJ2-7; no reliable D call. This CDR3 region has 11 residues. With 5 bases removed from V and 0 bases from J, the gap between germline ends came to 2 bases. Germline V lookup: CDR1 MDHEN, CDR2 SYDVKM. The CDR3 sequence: CASSDSYEQYF. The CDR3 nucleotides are TGTGCCAGCAGTGACTCCTACGAGCAGTACTTC.

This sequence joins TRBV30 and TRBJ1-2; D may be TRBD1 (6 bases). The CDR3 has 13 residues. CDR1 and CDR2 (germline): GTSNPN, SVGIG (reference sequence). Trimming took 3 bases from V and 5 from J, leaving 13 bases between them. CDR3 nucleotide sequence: TGTGCCTGGAGCGCCGGGACACCGTATGGCTACACCTTC. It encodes CAWSAGTPYGYTF.

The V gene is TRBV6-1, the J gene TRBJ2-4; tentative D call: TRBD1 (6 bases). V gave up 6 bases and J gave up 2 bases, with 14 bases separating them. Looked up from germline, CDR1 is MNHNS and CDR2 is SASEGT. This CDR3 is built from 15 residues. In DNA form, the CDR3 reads TGTGCCAGCAGGTCACAGGGAAGGCCCAAAAACATTCAGTACTTC. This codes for CASRSQGRPKNIQYF.

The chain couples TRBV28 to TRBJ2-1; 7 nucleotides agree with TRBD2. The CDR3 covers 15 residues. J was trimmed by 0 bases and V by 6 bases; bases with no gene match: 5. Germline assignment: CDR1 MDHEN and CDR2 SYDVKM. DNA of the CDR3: TGTGCCAGCAGGCAAGCGGGGAGCTCCTACAATGAGCAGTTCTTC. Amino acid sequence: CASRQAGSSYNEQFF.

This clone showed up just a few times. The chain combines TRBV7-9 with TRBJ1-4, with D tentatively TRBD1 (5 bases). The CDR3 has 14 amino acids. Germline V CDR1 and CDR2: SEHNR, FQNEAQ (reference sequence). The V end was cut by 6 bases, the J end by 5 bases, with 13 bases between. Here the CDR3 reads CASRRDGRNEKLFF. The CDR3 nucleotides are TGTGCCAGCAGGAGGGACGGGCGAAATGAAAAACTGTTTTTT. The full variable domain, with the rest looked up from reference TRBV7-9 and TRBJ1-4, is DTGVSQNPRHKITKRGQNVTFRCDPISEHNRLYWYRQTLGQGPEFLTYFQNEAQLEKSRLLSDRFSAERPKGSFSTLEIQRTEQGDSAMYLCASRRDGRNEKLFFGSGTQLSVL.

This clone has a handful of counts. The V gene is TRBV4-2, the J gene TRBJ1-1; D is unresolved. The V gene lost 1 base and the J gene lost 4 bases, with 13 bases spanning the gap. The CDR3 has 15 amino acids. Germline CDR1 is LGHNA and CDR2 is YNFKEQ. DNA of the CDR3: TGTGCCAGCAGCCAAGGATTTGGAAGGAGCACTGAAGCTTTCTTT. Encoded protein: CASSQGFGRSTEAFF.

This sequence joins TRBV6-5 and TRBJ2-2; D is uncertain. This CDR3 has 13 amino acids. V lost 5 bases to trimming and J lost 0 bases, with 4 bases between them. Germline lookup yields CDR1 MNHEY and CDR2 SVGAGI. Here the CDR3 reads CASSRPNTGELFF. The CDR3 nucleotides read TGTGCCAGCAGTCGTCCGAACACCGGGGAGCTGTTTTTT.

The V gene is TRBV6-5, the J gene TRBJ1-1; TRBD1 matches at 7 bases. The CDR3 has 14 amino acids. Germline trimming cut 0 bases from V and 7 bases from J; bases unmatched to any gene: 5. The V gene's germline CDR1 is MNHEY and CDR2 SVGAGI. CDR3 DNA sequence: TGTGCCAGCAGTTACTCTGGGACAGTTAATGAAGCTTTCTTT. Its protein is CASSYSGTVNEAFF.